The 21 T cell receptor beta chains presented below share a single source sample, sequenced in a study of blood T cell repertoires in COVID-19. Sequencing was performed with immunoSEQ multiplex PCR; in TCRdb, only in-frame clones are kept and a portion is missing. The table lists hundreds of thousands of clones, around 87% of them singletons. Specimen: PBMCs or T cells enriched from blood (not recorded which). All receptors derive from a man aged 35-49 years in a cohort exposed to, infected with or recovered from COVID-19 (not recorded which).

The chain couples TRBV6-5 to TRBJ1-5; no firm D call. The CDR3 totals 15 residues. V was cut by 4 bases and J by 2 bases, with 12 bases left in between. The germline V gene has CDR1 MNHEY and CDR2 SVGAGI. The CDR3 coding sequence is TGTGCCAGCAGTTCCCGAGAGGCAGGCAATCAGCCCCAGCATTTT. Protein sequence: CASSSREAGNQPQHF.

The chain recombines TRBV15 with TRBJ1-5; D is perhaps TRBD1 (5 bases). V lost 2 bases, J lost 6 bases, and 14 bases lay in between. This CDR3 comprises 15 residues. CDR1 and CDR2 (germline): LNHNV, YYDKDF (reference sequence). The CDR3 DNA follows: TGTGCCACCAGCAGACAGGGCATATTAAGTCAGCCCCAGCATTTT. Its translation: CATSRQGILSQPQHF.

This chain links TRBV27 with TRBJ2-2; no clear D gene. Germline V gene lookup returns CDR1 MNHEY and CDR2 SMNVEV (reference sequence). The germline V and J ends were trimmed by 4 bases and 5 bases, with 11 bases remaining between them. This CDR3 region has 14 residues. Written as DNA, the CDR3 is TGTGCCAGCAGTTCTCCGATCCGGACCGGGGAGCTGTTTTTT. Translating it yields CASSSPIRTGELFF.

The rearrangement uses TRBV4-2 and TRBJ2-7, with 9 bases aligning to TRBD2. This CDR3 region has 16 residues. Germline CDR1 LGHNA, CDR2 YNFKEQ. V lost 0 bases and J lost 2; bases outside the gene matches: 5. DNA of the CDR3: TGTGCCAGCAGCCAAGAGGGTAGCGGGAGTACCTACGAGCAGTACTTC. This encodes CASSQEGSGSTYEQYF.

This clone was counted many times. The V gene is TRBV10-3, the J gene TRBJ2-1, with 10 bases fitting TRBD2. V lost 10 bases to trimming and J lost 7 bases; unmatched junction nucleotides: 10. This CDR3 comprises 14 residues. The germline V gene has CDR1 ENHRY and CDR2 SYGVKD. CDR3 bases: TGTGCCAGCAACCCCCTAGCGGGAGCTAATGAGCAGTTCTTC. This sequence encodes CASNPLAGANEQFF.

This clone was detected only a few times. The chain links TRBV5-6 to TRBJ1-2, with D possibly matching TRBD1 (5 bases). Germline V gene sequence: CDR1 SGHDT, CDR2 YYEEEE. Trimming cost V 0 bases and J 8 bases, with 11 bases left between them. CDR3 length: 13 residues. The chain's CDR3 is CASSLDRSYGYTF. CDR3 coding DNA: TGTGCCAGCAGCTTGGACAGGTCGTACGGCTACACCTTC.

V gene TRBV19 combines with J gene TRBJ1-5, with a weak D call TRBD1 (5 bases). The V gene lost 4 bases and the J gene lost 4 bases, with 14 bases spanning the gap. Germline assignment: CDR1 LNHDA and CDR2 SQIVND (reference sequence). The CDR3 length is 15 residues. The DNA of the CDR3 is TGTGCCAGTAGTAGCGAAGACAGTTTAAATCAGCCCCAGCATTTT. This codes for CASSSEDSLNQPQHF.

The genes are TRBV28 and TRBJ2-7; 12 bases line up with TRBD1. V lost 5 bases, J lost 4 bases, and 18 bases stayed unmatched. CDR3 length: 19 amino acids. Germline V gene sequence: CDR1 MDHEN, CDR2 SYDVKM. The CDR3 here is CASSPYLATGTGGAYEQYF. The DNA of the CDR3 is TGTGCCAGCAGTCCCTACCTCGCGACTGGGACAGGGGGCGCTTACGAGCAGTACTTC.

The CDR3 sequence is CASSFAGQYQETQYF. CDR3 DNA sequence: TGTGCCAGCAGCTTCGCGGGGCAGTACCAAGAGACCCAGTACTTC. The chain recombines TRBV13 with TRBJ2-5; weak D call: TRBD2 (6 bases). V was cut by 3 bases and J by 0 bases, with 11 bases left in between. The CDR3 sequence is 15 residues long. Germline assignment: CDR1 PRHDT and CDR2 FYEKMQ (reference sequence).

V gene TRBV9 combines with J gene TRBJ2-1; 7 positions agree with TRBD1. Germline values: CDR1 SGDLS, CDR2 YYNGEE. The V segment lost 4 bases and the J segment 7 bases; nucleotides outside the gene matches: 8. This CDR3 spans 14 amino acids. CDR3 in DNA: TGTGCCAGCAGCCCCCCGACAGGGTTGAATGAGCAGTTCTTC. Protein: CASSPPTGLNEQFF.

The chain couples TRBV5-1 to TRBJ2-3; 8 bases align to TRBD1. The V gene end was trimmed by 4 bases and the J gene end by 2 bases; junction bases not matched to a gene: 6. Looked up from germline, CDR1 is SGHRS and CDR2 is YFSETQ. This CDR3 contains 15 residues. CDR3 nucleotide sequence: TGCGCCAGCAGCATCGGACAGGGTTTCACAGATACGCAGTATTTT. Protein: CASSIGQGFTDTQYF.

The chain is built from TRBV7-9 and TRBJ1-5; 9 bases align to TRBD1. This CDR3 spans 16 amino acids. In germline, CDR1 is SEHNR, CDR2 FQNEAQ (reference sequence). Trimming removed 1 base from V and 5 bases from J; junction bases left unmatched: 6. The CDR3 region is CASSLDRGLGDQPQHF. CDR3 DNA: TGTGCCAGCAGCTTAGACAGGGGGCTGGGCGATCAGCCCCAGCATTTT. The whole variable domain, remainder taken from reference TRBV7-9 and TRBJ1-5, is DTGVSQNPRHKITKRGQNVTFRCDPISEHNRLYWYRQTLGQGPEFLTYFQNEAQLEKSRLLSDRFSAERPKGSFSTLEIQRTEQGDSAMYLCASSLDRGLGDQPQHFGDGTRLSIL.

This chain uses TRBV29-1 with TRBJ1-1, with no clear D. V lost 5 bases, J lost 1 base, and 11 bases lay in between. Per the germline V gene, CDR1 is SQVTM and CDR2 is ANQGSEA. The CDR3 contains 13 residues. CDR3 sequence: CSVSSSWNTEAFF. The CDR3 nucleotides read TGCAGCGTTTCGAGTAGCTGGAACACTGAAGCTTTCTTT. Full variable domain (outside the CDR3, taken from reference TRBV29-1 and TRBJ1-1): SAVISQKPSRDICQRGTSLTIQCQVDSQVTMMFWYRQQPGQSLTLIATANQGSEATYESGFVIDKFPISRPNLTFSTLTVSNMSPEDSSIYLCSVSSSWNTEAFFGQGTRLTVV.

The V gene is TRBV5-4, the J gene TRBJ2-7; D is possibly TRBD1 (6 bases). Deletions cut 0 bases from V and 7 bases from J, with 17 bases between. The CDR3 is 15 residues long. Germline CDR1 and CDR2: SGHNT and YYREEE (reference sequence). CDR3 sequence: CASSLAGRGTFEQYF. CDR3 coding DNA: TGTGCCAGCAGCTTGGCCGGCAGGGGCACGTTTGAGCAGTACTTC.

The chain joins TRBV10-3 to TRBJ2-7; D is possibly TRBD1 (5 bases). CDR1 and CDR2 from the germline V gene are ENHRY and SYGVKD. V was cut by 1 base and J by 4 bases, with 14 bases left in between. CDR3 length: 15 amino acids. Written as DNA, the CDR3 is TGTGCCATCAGTGAGTACCAGGGATCTGTATACGAGCAGTACTTC. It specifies CAISEYQGSVYEQYF.

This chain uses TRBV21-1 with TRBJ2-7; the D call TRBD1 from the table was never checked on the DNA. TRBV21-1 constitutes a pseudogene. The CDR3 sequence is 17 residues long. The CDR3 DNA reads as TGTGCCAGCAGCAAAGTCCCAATCGGACAGGGAAGGGACGAGCAGTACTTC. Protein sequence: CASSKVPIGQGRDEQYF.

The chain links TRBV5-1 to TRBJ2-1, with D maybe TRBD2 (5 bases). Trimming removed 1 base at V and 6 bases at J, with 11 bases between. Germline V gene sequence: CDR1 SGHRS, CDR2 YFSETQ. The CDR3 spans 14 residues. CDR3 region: CASSLTTTINEQFF. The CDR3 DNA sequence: TGCGCCAGCAGCTTGACGACTACCATCAATGAGCAGTTCTTC.

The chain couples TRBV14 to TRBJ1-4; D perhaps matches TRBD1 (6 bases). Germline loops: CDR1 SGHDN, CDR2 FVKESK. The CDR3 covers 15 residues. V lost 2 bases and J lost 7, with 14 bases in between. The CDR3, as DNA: TGTGCCAGCAGCCAAAGTGGGGGCTTGGGTGAAAAACTGTTTTTT. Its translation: CASSQSGGLGEKLFF. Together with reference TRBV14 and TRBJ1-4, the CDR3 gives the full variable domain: EAGVTQFPSHSVIEKGQTVTLRCDPISGHDNLYWYRRVMGKEIKFLLHFVKESKQDESGMPNNRFLAERTGGTYSTLKVQPAELEDSGVYFCASSQSGGLGEKLFFGSGTQLSVL.

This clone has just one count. This CDR3 reads CAIKIQGSGANVLTF. CDR3 DNA sequence: TGTGCCATCAAAATACAGGGCTCTGGGGCCAACGTCCTGACTTTC. The V and J genes are TRBV10-3 and TRBJ2-6, with D possibly TRBD1 on 6 matching bases. Trimming pared 7 bases from V and 0 bases from J, leaving 10 bases between. CDR3 length equals 15 residues. CDR1 is ENHRY and CDR2 is SYGVKD in the germline V gene.

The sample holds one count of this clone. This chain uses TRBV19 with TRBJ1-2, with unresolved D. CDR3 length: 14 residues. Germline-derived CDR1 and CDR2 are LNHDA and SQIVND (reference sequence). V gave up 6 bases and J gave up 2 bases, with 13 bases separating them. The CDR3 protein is CASRNIDKNYGYTF. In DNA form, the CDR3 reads TGTGCCAGTAGGAATATAGACAAGAACTATGGCTACACCTTC.

The chain's CDR3 is CASSQAGGTNNEKLFF. The DNA of the CDR3 is TGTGCCAGCAGCCAAGCCGGGGGGACAAATAATGAAAAACTGTTTTTT. The V and J genes are TRBV9 and TRBJ1-4; tentatively, D is TRBD1 (6 bases). The germline V and J ends were trimmed by 4 bases and 4 bases, with 17 bases remaining between them. The CDR3 consists of 16 residues. Germline values: CDR1 SGDLS, CDR2 YYNGEE.